Listed below are T cell receptor beta chains from one sample, sequenced in a study of blood T cell repertoires in COVID-19. Assay used: immunoSEQ multiplex PCR; TCRdb lists only in-frame clones, some missing. Among roughly 700,000 clones listed, about 87% were seen once. The sample taken for sequencing was peripheral blood. These receptors all come from a woman aged 18-29 years with acute or convalescent COVID-19. Both conserved end residues are part of each CDR3. A D gene is named only where the DNA matches it firmly. Size tells how often a clone was seen (once, few, many) or the class of an expanded clone, and some rows leave it out.

v_call	clone_size	j_call	d_call	cdr3_nt	cdr3_aa
TRBV7-3	once	TRBJ1-1	-	TGTGCCAGCAGCTTAAAAGGGGGGGTTGAAGCTTTCTTT	CASSLKGGVEAFF
TRBV4-3	-	TRBJ1-2	TRBD1	TGCGCCAGCAGCCAAGACAGGGGGCTGGGCTATGGCTACACCTTC	CASSQDRGLGYGYTF
TRBV25-1	once	TRBJ2-5	TRBD1	TGTGCCATCGGACAGGGAAAGACCCAGTACTTC	CAIGQGKTQYF
TRBV5-1	-	TRBJ1-2	TRBD1	TGCGCCAGCGGCCGGACAGGGGGAGACTATGGCTACACCTTC	CASGRTGGDYGYTF
TRBV18	-	TRBJ2-3	TRBD2	TGTGCCAGCTCACCACTAGCGGGGCGCACAGATACGCAGTATTTT	CASSPLAGRTDTQYF
TRBV6-1	-	TRBJ1-5	-	TGTGCCAGCAGTGAAGCCGGGGGGGGAGATCAGCCCCAGCATTTT	CASSEAGGGDQPQHF
TRBV5-1	-	TRBJ1-5	-	TGCGCCAGCAGCTTCGGGGGCAATCAGCCCCAGCATTTT	CASSFGGNQPQHF
TRBV2	-	TRBJ1-6	-	TGTGCCAGCACCCTTGGGGGAGGGAGGAGTGGTTCACCCCTCCACTTT	CASTLGGGRSGSPLHF
TRBV4-2	few	TRBJ1-5	TRBD1	TGTGCCAGCAGCCGGGACAGGTACAATCAGCCCCAGCATTTT	CASSRDRYNQPQHF
TRBV2	once	TRBJ1-1	-	TGTGCCAGCAGTGAAGGGGGGCCGAACACTGAAGCTTTCTTT	CASSEGGPNTEAFF
TRBV13	-	TRBJ2-1	-	TGTGCCAGCAGCTTACTTCCCCTAAGCTCCTACAATGAGCAGTTCTTC	CASSLLPLSSYNEQFF
TRBV6-2/TRBV6-3	once	TRBJ1-5	-	TGTGCCAGCAGTTATTGGCCCGTTAATCAGCCCCAGCATTTT	CASSYWPVNQPQHF
TRBV5-1	-	TRBJ1-2	-	TGCGCCAGCAGCTTGGGGAGGGCTGGCTACACCTTC	CASSLGRAGYTF
TRBV7-8	-	TRBJ1-2	-	TGTGCCAGCAGCTTAAAGGGGCTGGGGGGTGGCTACACCTTC	CASSLKGLGGGYTF
TRBV12-5	once	TRBJ1-5	-	TGTGCTAGTGGGGGGGGGAGCAATCAGCCCCAGCATTTT	CASGGGSNQPQHF
TRBV25-1	-	TRBJ1-1	-	TGTGCCAGCAGTAACAGTCCCAGGGACACTGAAGCTTTCTTT	CASSNSPRDTEAFF
TRBV5-1	-	TRBJ1-1	-	TGCGCCAGCAGCTTGGTTCCTAACACTGAAGCTTTCTTT	CASSLVPNTEAFF
TRBV14	-	TRBJ1-2	-	TGTGCCAGCAGCCAAGCTAGGCAGGGATACTATGGCTACACCTTC	CASSQARQGYYGYTF
TRBV13	-	TRBJ2-7	-	TGTGCCTCCAACAGGCGGACCACCTACGAGCAGTACTTC	CASNRRTTYEQYF
TRBV9	-	TRBJ2-1	-	TGTGCCAGCAGCCCTAGGACATCGGGACACGGCGCCATCAATGAGCAGTTCTTC	CASSPRTSGHGAINEQFF
TRBV6-5	-	TRBJ1-3	-	TGTGCCAGCAGTTATGCGCTCTCTGGAAACACCATATATTTT	CASSYALSGNTIYF
TRBV5-1	-	TRBJ2-3	TRBD2	TGCGCCAGCAGTCCGACTAGCGGGACCCTAGATACGCAGTATTTT	CASSPTSGTLDTQYF
TRBV4-1	once	TRBJ1-4	-	TGCGCCAGCAGCCAAGATGGTCAGGGGAGTAGTGAAAAACTGTTTTTT	CASSQDGQGSSEKLFF
TRBV9	-	TRBJ2-3	-	TGTGCCAGCCAAAAGGGGGGGGGCATAGATACGCAGTATTTT	CASQKGGGIDTQYF
TRBV7-2	few	TRBJ2-1	TRBD2	TGTGCCAGCACCCGAAGGACCGGCGGGGGGGTCTCTGAGCAGTTCTTC	CASTRRTGGGVSEQFF
TRBV29-1	-	TRBJ1-1	-	TGCAGCGTCAGGGTTAGGAACACTGAAGCTTTCTTT	CSVRVRNTEAFF
TRBV29-1	-	TRBJ2-1	TRBD2	TGCAGCGCTGCCCCCCGAAGCGGGGGGGCCCATGAGCAGTTCTTC	CSAAPRSGGAHEQFF
TRBV6-5	-	TRBJ2-1	TRBD1	TGTGCCAGCAGGTCCCCGGGACAGGGGGCAGGTGAGCAGTTCTTC	CASRSPGQGAGEQFF
TRBV28	-	TRBJ1-1	-	TGTGCCAGCAGTTCACACGAGGCGAGGACTGAAGCTTTCTTT	CASSSHEARTEAFF
TRBV27	-	TRBJ2-6	-	TGTGCCAGCAGTTTCCTCTCTGGGGCCAACGTCCTGACTTTC	CASSFLSGANVLTF
TRBV28	-	TRBJ2-6	-	TGTGCCAGCAGCATGACAGGGGCCAACGTCCTGACTTTC	CASSMTGANVLTF
TRBV3-1/TRBV3-2	-	TRBJ2-7	TRBD1	TGTGCCAGCAGCCAAGTAGGGGGCGGCTTCTCCTACGAGCAGTACTTC	CASSQVGGGFSYEQYF
TRBV7-2	few	TRBJ2-7	TRBD2	TGTGCCAGCAGGGCGGGGGGCACCTACGAGCAGTACTTC	CASRAGGTYEQYF
TRBV12-3/TRBV12-4	-	TRBJ1-2	-	TGTGCCAGCAGGCAACAGACGCTCTCTGGCTACACCTTC	CASRQQTLSGYTF
TRBV5-1	-	TRBJ1-2	-	TGCGCCAGCAGCTTGGGGCAATCTGGTAACTATGGCTACACCTTC	CASSLGQSGNYGYTF
TRBV1	-	TRBJ1-2	-	TGCACCAGCAGCCATAGACAGGGGGCTGAGGGCTACACCTTC	CTSSHRQGAEGYTF
TRBV29-1	-	TRBJ1-2	-	TGCAGCGCCCCGACAGGCAGCTATGGCTACACCTTC	CSAPTGSYGYTF
TRBV28	-	TRBJ1-6	-	TGTGCCAGCAGTTTAGCGTCCCTGCTAGGTTCACCCCTCCACTTT	CASSLASLLGSPLHF
TRBV5-1	-	TRBJ2-2	-	TGCGCCAGCAGACGGGACACGAACACCGGGGAGCTGTTTTTT	CASRRDTNTGELFF
TRBV6-1	-	TRBJ2-1	-	TGTGCCAGCAGTGAACAGGGGTATAGTGAGCAGTTCTTC	CASSEQGYSEQFF
TRBV6-2/TRBV6-3	-	TRBJ1-5	-	TGTGCCAGCAGTTCGGGCAGGGTCGCTCAGCCCCAGCATTTT	CASSSGRVAQPQHF
TRBV4-1	-	TRBJ1-1	-	TGCGCCAGCAGCCGGACCTCGACAGCTCCGAACACTGAAGCTTTCTTT	CASSRTSTAPNTEAFF
TRBV18	-	TRBJ1-2	-	TGTGCCAGCTCACCAGAGGGATTCTATGGCTACACCTTC	CASSPEGFYGYTF
TRBV7-2	-	TRBJ2-7	-	TGTGCCAGCAGCTTAGGGGCCTCCTACGAGCAGTACTTC	CASSLGASYEQYF
TRBV5-1	few	TRBJ2-5	TRBD1	TGCGCCAGCAGCTTGGCGGGACAGGGGTTGAGGGAGACCCAGTACTTC	CASSLAGQGLRETQYF
TRBV29-1	-	TRBJ1-5	TRBD1	TGCAGCGCCGGGACAGGGCGCCCAGATCAGCCCCAGCATTTT	CSAGTGRPDQPQHF
TRBV6-5	few	TRBJ1-5	-	TGTGCCAGCAGCGGAGTCTTCAATCAGCCCCAGCATTTT	CASSGVFNQPQHF
TRBV5-4	-	TRBJ2-5	TRBD2	TGTGCCAGCAGCTCCCTGGGGGGGGAAGAGACCCAGTACTTC	CASSSLGGEETQYF
TRBV11-3	-	TRBJ2-3	-	TGTGCCAGCAGCTTAGATCTGGTAGAAGATACGCAGTATTTT	CASSLDLVEDTQYF
TRBV24-1	-	TRBJ2-7	-	TGTGCCACCAGTGACCCCACCCGGGGGTCCTACGAGCAGTACTTC	CATSDPTRGSYEQYF
TRBV5-1	-	TRBJ1-2	-	TGCGCCAGCAGCCAGGACAGTGCTGATGGCTACACCTTC	CASSQDSADGYTF
TRBV2	-	TRBJ1-1	TRBD1	TGTGCCAGCAGTAAATTGACAGGGTACACTGAAGCTTTCTTT	CASSKLTGYTEAFF
TRBV6-5	-	TRBJ1-4	TRBD1	TGTGCCAGCACCCGACAGGGAAATGAAAAACTGTTTTTT	CASTRQGNEKLFF
TRBV9	-	TRBJ2-7	TRBD2	TGTGCCAGCAGCGTCGCTAGCGGGGGGATCTACGAGCAGTACTTC	CASSVASGGIYEQYF
TRBV3-1/TRBV3-2	once	TRBJ2-3	TRBD1	TGTGCCAGCAGCCCCAGACAGGGTATCACAGATACGCAGTATTTT	CASSPRQGITDTQYF
TRBV6-2/TRBV6-3	-	TRBJ1-5	-	TGTGCCAGCAGCCTCCCCCCGCGGGGCCAGCCCCAGCATTTT	CASSLPPRGQPQHF
TRBV4-1	-	TRBJ2-7	TRBD2	TGCGCCAGCAGCCAAGAGCGGGGGGTATCCTACGAGCAGTACTTC	CASSQERGVSYEQYF